These 25 T cell receptor beta chains came from one sample sequenced in a study. TCRdb reanalysed the RT-PCR reads using MiXCR and keeps one entry per CDR3 protein. The repertoire has hundreds of thousands of distinct CDR3 sequences, around 14% of them found once; the top ten carry 3.6%. Source material: memory CD4+ T cells from blood. These receptors were collected from a female donor in good health, serving as a healthy control.

A few counts support this clonotype. The gene calls are TRBV30 and TRBJ1-4; D is undetermined. V was cut by 0 bases and J by 10 bases, with 15 bases left in between. The CDR3 covers 14 residues. CDR1 is GTSNPN, CDR2 SVGIG, per germline (reference sequence). CDR3 in amino acids: CAWSVSGAAGKLFF. The CDR3 bases are TGTGCCTGGAGTGTTTCGGGAGCCGCTGGAAAACTGTTTTTT.

This clonotype appeared a few times. The V call is TRBV12-3 or TRBV12-4, the J call TRBJ1-4; the D gene is possibly TRBD1 (6 bases). Trimming took 8 bases from V and 3 from J, leaving 16 bases between them. This CDR3 region has 15 residues. CDR3 amino acids: CASGLSGAANEKLFF. DNA of the CDR3: TGTGCCAGCGGTCTTTCAGGGGCGGCTAATGAAAAACTGTTTTTT.

This clonotype was observed a few times. This chain links TRBV28 with TRBJ1-1; the D is unclear. The CDR3 runs to 13 residues. With 11 bases removed from V and 0 bases from J, the gap between germline ends came to 13 bases. In germline, CDR1 is MDHEN, CDR2 SYDVKM. The DNA of the CDR3 is TGTGCCCTTACGGCAGAACTGAACACTGAAGCTTTCTTT. It codes for CALTAELNTEAFF.

Here the CDR3 reads CASSVEGTGGREQFF. The CDR3 region has the DNA TGTGCCAGCAGCGTAGAAGGGACAGGGGGCCGGGAGCAGTTCTTC. The chain uses TRBV9 and TRBJ2-1; 12 positions match TRBD1. Germline V gene lookup returns CDR1 SGDLS and CDR2 YYNGEE. The J segment lost 10 bases and the V segment lost 0 bases, leaving 5 bases of the junction unmatched. This CDR3 has 15 residues.

In this sample, this clonotype turned up a few times. This sequence joins TRBV28 and TRBJ1-2, with D possibly being TRBD1 (5 bases). The CDR3 is 16 residues long. The germline gives CDR1 MDHEN, CDR2 SYDVKM. Trimming took off 1 base at V and 4 bases at J, with 16 bases between the two ends. CDR3 loop: CASSLLAGSLGYGYTF. For the CDR3, the DNA is TGTGCCAGCAGTTTATTAGCAGGGTCCCTGGGCTATGGCTACACCTTC.

The rearrangement links TRBV7-2 to TRBJ1-2; D may be TRBD1 (5 bases). The length of the CDR3 is 16 residues. V gave up 6 bases and J gave up 4 bases, with 21 bases separating them. The germline CDR1 and CDR2 sequences are SGHTA and FQGNSA. The CDR3 is CASRLRQSGVPYGYTF. The CDR3 DNA sequence: TGTGCCAGCAGACTCCGACAGAGCGGGGTCCCCTATGGCTACACCTTC.

This clonotype was seen ten or more times. This chain connects TRBV15 to TRBJ1-1; D unclear. The CDR3 extends over 12 amino acids. V was pared by 3 bases and J by 0 bases, with 2 bases between. Germline V CDR1 and CDR2: LNHNV, YYDKDF (reference sequence). CDR3 protein: CATSSLNTEAFF. The DNA of the CDR3 is TGTGCCACCAGCAGTTTGAACACTGAAGCTTTCTTT.

This clonotype was detected only a few times. J is TRBJ2-7 and V is TRBV12-3 or TRBV12-4; the D is unclear. With 6 bases removed from V and 4 bases from J, the gap between germline ends came to 13 bases. The length of the CDR3 is 13 residues. The CDR3 protein is CASSLSPLYEQYF. The DNA of the CDR3 is TGTGCCAGCAGCTTATCCCCCTTGTACGAGCAGTACTTC.

This clonotype has a count of ten or more. The chain has TRBV5-1 and TRBJ2-7; 7 nucleotides match TRBD1. The J segment lost 3 bases and the V segment lost 3 bases, leaving 6 bases of the junction unmatched. There are 14 residues in the CDR3. Germline CDR1 and CDR2: SGHRS and YFSETQ. The CDR3 sequence: CASSWGQSVYEQYF. The DNA for the CDR3 is TGCGCCAGCAGCTGGGGACAGTCCGTCTACGAGCAGTACTTC.

This chain uses TRBV5-1 with TRBJ1-4, with TRBD1 as a possible D gene (5 bases). V was pared by 0 bases and J by 0 bases, with 9 bases between. This CDR3 spans 16 amino acids. CDR1 and CDR2 from the germline V gene are SGHRS and YFSETQ. CDR3 nucleotide sequence: TGCGCCAGCAGCTTGGCAGGGCCCACAACTAATGAAAAACTGTTTTTT. Translation gives CASSLAGPTTNEKLFF.

This clonotype has at least ten counts. The chain carries TRBV20-1 and TRBJ2-7, with 7 bases aligning to TRBD1. Germline CDR1 reads DFQATT; CDR2 reads SNEGSKA (reference sequence). This CDR3 is built from 14 residues. The V and J ends lost 5 bases and 3 bases, in that order; junction bases with no gene match: 10. The CDR3 DNA is TGCAGTGCTGCGGAGGACAGGTTGGACTACGAGCAGTACTTC. It specifies CSAAEDRLDYEQYF.

The V and J genes are TRBV24-1 and TRBJ2-1, with D possibly TRBD1 on 7 matching bases. Germline values: CDR1 KGHDR, CDR2 SFDVKD. CDR3 length: 17 residues. Trimming removed 3 bases from V and 9 bases from J, with 23 bases in between. Here the CDR3 DNA reads TGTGCCACCAGTGATACCGGGGACAGTCTACGGCGGGGTGAGCAGTTCTTC. Encoded protein: CATSDTGDSLRRGEQFF.

On this clonotype: A read error may be the cause here, since a much bigger clone is one base away. The chain carries TRBV29-1 and TRBJ2-3; a weak D match, TRBD2 (6 bases). The CDR3 has 12 amino acids. CDR1 SQVTM and CDR2 ANQGSEA come from the germline V gene. The CDR3 reads CCVDGGRVAQYF. DNA for the CDR3: TGCTGCGTTGATGGAGGGCGGGTTGCGCAGTATTTT.

This clonotype was seen repeatedly, ten times or more. V is TRBV27 and J is TRBJ2-1; possible D gene TRBD2, 6 bases. The CDR3 sequence is 13 residues long. CDR1 and CDR2 (germline): MNHEY, SMNVEV (reference sequence). The V gene lost 3 bases and the J gene lost 15 bases, with 18 bases spanning the gap. This chain's CDR3 is CASSFSGEVKWFF. The CDR3 nucleotides are TGTGCCAGCAGTTTCTCGGGGGAGGTCAAGTGGTTCTTC.

This chain uses TRBV2 with TRBJ2-7, with 8 bases matching TRBD2. Germline values: CDR1 SNHLY, CDR2 FYNNEI. With 7 bases clipped from V and 7 bases from J, the junction kept 9 bases outside the gene matches. The CDR3 is 13 amino acids. CDR3 loop: CASTTGTRGEQYF. CDR3 sequence (DNA): TGTGCCAGCACTACCGGGACTAGGGGAGAGCAGTACTTC.

V usage is TRBV4-3 and J usage is TRBJ2-1; 7 bases are shared with TRBD2. The CDR3 is 14 residues long. J was trimmed by 7 bases and V by 3 bases; bases with no gene match: 6. Germline V lookup: CDR1 LGHNA, CDR2 YSLEER. CDR3 coding DNA: TGCGCCAGCAGCCACCAAAACGGGGGGAATGAGCAGTTCTTC. Translation: CASSHQNGGNEQFF.

Regarding this clonotype: This may be a read error, as it is one base from a much larger clone. The chain uses TRBV6-5 and TRBJ2-7; possible D gene TRBD2, 5 bases. Germline CDR1 and CDR2: MNHEY and SVGAGI. Trimming stripped 0 bases from V and 1 base from J, with 7 bases between. The CDR3 spans 14 residues. DNA of the CDR3: TGTGCCAGCAGTTACTCCCGGACTTCCTACGAGCAGTACTTC. This codes for CASSYSRTSYEQYF.

This clonotype turned up a few times. The genes are TRBV7-2 and TRBJ1-2; D is ambiguous. CDR3 size: 14 residues. Trimming pared 1 base from V and 7 bases from J, leaving 13 bases between. Germline-derived CDR1 and CDR2 are SGHTA and FQGNSA. The CDR3 reads CASSLVRGNGGYTF. The CDR3 bases are TGTGCCAGCAGCTTAGTTCGGGGAAACGGTGGCTACACCTTC.

This clonotype is a singleton in its sample. The rearrangement joins TRBV30 to TRBJ2-5; D might be TRBD1 (6 bases). The germline V and J ends were trimmed by 1 base and 7 bases, with 13 bases remaining between them. CDR1 is GTSNPN, CDR2 SVGIG, per germline (reference sequence). The CDR3 extends over 13 amino acids. The CDR3 protein is CAWSAVLGGTQYF. The CDR3 nucleotides read TGTGCCTGGAGTGCAGTCCTAGGGGGGACCCAGTACTTC.

The V call is TRBV2, the J call TRBJ1-3; D uncertain. From germline, CDR1 is SNHLY and CDR2 FYNNEI. The CDR3 is 15 residues long. V was pared by 3 bases and J by 0 bases, with 9 bases between. The CDR3 sequence: CASSDGSDSGNTIYF. DNA for the CDR3: TGTGCCAGCAGTGATGGATCCGACTCTGGAAACACCATATATTTT.

The table lists this clonotype with a few counts. This sequence joins TRBV11-2 and TRBJ2-1, with TRBD1 as a possible D gene (6 bases). The CDR3 is 14 amino acids. Germline V CDR1 and CDR2: SGHAT, FQNNGV. V was shortened by 6 bases and J by 6 bases, with 15 bases between the two germline ends. CDR3 region: CASRPRDTPNEQFF. DNA for the CDR3: TGTGCCAGCAGACCCCGGGACACTCCCAATGAGCAGTTCTTC.

At least ten counts were recorded for this clonotype. Here the CDR3 reads CASTRGLGGTDTQYF. The DNA of the CDR3 is TGTGCCAGCACTAGGGGGTTGGGAGGCACAGATACGCAGTATTTT. This chain connects TRBV7-9 to TRBJ2-3; maybe TRBD1 (6 bases). The CDR3 has 15 amino acids. Germline CDR1 reads SEHNR; CDR2 reads FQNEAQ (reference sequence). The V end was cut by 7 bases, the J end by 1 base, with 15 bases between.

This clonotype was seen repeatedly, ten times or more. The chain couples TRBV29-1 to TRBJ1-1, with 10 positions matching TRBD1. The CDR3 consists of 13 residues. With 8 bases clipped from V and 1 base from J, the junction kept 4 bases outside the gene matches. Per the germline V gene, CDR1 is SQVTM and CDR2 is ANQGSEA. CDR3 sequence (DNA): TGCAGCTCATGGGACAGGGGGAACACTGAAGCTTTCTTT. It is translated as CSSWDRGNTEAFF.

The chain employs TRBV7-2 and TRBJ1-6; 7 nucleotides match TRBD1. This CDR3 contains 16 residues. CDR1 and CDR2 (germline): SGHTA, FQGNSA. With V trimmed by 4 bases and J by 6 bases, 9 bases remained unmatched. This CDR3 is CASSYTSTGANSPLHF. As DNA, the CDR3 is TGTGCCAGCAGCTACACTAGTACAGGGGCTAATTCACCCCTCCACTTT.

This clonotype was recorded a few times. The chain recombines TRBV27 with TRBJ2-5; possibly TRBD1 or TRBD2 for D (5 bases each). V lost 4 bases, J lost 5 bases, and 20 bases lay in between. Germline lookup yields CDR1 MNHEY and CDR2 SMNVEV (reference sequence). The CDR3 has 16 amino acids. CDR3 nucleotides: TGTGCCAGCAGTTCAAAGAACCGGGACCCTGGGGAGACCCAGTACTTC. Protein product: CASSSKNRDPGETQYF.